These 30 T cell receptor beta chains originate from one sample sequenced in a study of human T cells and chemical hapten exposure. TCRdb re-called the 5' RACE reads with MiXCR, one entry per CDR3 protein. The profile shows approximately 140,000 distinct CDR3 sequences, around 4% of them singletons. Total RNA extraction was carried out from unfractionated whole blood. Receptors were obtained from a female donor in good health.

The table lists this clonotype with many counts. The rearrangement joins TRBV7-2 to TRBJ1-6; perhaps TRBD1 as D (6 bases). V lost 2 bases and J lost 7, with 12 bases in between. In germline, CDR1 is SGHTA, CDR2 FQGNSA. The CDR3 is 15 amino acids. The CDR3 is CASSLLGARNSPLHF. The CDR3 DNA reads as TGTGCCAGCAGCTTATTGGGGGCGCGCAATTCACCCCTCCACTTT.

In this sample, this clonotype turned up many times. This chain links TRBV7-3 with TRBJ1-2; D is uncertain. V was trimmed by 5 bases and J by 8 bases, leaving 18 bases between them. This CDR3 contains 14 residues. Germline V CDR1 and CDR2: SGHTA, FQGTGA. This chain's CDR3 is CASSLQQVPVGYTF. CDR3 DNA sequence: TGTGCCAGCAGCCTTCAGCAGGTTCCCGTCGGCTACACCTTC.

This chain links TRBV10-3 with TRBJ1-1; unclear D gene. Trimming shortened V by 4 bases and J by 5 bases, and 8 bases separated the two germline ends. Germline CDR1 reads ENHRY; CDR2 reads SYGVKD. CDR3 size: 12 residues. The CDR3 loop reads CAISGTKTEAFF. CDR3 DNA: TGTGCCATCAGTGGGACTAAAACTGAAGCTTTCTTT.

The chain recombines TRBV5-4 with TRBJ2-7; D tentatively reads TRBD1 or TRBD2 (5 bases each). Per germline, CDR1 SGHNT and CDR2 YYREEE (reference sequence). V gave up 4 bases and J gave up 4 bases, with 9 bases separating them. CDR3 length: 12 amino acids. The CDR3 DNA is TGTGCCAGCAGCGAGGGGAGATACGAGCAGTACTTC. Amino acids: CASSEGRYEQYF.

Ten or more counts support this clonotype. The CDR3 protein is CASSFGVEDGTDTQYF. The CDR3 bases are TGTGCCAGCAGCTTTGGGGTGGAGGACGGCACAGATACGCAGTATTTT. V usage is TRBV7-2 and J usage is TRBJ2-3; tentatively, D is TRBD2 (5 bases). The V and J ends lost 3 bases and 1 base respectively, with 14 bases between them. Germline assignment: CDR1 SGHTA and CDR2 FQGNSA. CDR3 size: 16 residues. Full variable domain (remainder filled in from reference TRBV7-2 and TRBJ2-3): GAGVSQSPSNKVTEKGKDVELRCDPISGHTALYWYRQSLGQGLEFLIYFQGNSAPDKSGLPSDRFSAERTGGSVSTLTIQRTQQEDSAVYLCASSFGVEDGTDTQYFGPGTRLTVL.

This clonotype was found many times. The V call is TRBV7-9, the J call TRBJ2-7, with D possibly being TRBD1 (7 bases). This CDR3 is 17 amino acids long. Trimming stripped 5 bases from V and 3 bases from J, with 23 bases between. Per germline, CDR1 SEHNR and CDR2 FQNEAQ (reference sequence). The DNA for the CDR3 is TGTGCCAGCAGCCTCCGCTTCGACAGGGAGGTTTTCTACGAGCAGTACTTC. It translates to CASSLRFDREVFYEQYF. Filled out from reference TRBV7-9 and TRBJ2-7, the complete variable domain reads DTGVSQNPRHKITKRGQNVTFRCDPISEHNRLYWYRQTLGQGPEFLTYFQNEAQLEKSRLLSDRFSAERPKGSFSTLEIQRTEQGDSAMYLCASSLRFDREVFYEQYFGPGTRLTVT.

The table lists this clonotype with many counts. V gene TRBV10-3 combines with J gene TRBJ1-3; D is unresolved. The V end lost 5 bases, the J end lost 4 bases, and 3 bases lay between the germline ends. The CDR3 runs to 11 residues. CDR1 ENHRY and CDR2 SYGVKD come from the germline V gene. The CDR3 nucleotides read TGTGCCATCAGTTCCGGAAACACCATATATTTT. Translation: CAISSGNTIYF.

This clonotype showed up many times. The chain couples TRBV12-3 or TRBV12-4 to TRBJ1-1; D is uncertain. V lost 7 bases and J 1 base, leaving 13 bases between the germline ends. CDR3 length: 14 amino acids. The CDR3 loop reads CASTSRVRNTEAFF. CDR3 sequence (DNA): TGTGCCAGCACCTCGCGGGTCAGGAACACTGAAGCTTTCTTT.

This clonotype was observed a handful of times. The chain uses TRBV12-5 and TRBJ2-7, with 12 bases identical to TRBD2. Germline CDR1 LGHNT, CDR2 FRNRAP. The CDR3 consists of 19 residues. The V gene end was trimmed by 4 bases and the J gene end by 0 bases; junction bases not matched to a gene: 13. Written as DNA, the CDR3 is TGTGCTAGTGGTTCCTACCCGGGACTAGCGGGTATTAGCTCCTACGAGCAGTACTTC. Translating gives CASGSYPGLAGISSYEQYF.

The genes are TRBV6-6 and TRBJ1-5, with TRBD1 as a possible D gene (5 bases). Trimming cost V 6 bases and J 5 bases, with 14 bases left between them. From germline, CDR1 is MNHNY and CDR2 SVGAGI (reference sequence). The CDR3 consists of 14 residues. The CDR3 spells CASRRGRLDQPQHF. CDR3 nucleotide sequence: TGTGCCAGCAGGCGGGGGAGGTTGGATCAGCCCCAGCATTTT.

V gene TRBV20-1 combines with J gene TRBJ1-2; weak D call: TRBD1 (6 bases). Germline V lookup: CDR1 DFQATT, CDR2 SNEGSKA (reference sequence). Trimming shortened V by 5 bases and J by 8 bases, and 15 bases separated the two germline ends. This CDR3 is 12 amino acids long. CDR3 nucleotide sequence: TGCAGTGCTCATAGGACAGTCGAGGGCTACACCTTC. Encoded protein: CSAHRTVEGYTF.

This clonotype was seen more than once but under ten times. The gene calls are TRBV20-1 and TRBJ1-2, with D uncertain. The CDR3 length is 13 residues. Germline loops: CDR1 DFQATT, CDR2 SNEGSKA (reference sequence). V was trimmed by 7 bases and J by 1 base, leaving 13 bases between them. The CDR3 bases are TGCAGTGTATCCGCCAGATTTAACTATGGCTACACCTTC. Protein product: CSVSARFNYGYTF.

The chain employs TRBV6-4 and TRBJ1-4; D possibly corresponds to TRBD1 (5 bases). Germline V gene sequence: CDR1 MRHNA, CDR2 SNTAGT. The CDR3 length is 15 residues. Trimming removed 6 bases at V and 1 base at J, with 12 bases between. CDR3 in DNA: TGTGCCAGCAGGAAGGGGACGGGAACTAATGAAAAACTGTTTTTT. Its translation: CASRKGTGTNEKLFF.

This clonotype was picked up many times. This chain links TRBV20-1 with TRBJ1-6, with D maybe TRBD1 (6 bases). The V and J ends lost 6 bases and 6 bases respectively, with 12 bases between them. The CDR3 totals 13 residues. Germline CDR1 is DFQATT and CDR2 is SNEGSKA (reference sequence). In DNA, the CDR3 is TGCAGTGCCTGGGACACCTCTAATTCACCCCTCCACTTT. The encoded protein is CSAWDTSNSPLHF.

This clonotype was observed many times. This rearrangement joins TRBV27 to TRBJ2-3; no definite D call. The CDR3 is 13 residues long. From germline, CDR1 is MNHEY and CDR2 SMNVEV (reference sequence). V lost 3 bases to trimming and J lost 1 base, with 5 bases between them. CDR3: CASSFQGTDTQYF. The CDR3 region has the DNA TGTGCCAGCAGTTTCCAGGGCACAGATACGCAGTATTTT.

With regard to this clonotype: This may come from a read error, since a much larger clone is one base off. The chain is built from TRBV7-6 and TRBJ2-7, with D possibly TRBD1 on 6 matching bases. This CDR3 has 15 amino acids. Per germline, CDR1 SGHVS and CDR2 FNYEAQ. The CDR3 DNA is TGTGCCAGCAGCTTAGCGGGGGCCAGCTCCGACGAGCAGTACTTC. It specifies CASSLAGASSDEQYF.

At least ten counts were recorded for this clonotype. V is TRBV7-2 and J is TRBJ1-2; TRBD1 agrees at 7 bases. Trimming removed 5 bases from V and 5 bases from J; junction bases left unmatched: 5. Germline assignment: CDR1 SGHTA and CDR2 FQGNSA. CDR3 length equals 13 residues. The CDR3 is CASSPDRPYGYTF. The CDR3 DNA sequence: TGTGCCAGCAGCCCGGACAGGCCTTATGGCTACACCTTC.

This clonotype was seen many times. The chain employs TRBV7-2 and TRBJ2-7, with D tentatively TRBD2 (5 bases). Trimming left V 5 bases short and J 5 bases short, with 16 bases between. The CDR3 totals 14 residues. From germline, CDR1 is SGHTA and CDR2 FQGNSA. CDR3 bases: TGTGCCAGCAGCCGCCAAACTAGGAGCGACGAGCAGTACTTC. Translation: CASSRQTRSDEQYF.

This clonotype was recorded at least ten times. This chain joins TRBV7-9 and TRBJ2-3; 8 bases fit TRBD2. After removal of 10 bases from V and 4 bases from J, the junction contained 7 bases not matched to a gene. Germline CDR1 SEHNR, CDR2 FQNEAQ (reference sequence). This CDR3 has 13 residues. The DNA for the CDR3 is TGTGCCACCACCCGGGGGGGACCAGATACGCAGTATTTT. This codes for CATTRGGPDTQYF.

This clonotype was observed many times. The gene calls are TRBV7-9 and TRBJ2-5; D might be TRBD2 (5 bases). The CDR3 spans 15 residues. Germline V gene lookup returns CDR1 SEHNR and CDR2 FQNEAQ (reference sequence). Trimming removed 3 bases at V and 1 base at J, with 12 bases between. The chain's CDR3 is CASSFPSRAQETQYF. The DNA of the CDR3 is TGTGCCAGCAGCTTCCCTTCGAGGGCCCAAGAGACCCAGTACTTC.

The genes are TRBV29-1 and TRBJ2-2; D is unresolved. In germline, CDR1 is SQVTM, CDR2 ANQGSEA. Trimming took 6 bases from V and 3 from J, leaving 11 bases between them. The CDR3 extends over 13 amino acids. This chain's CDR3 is CSVRGTYTGELFF. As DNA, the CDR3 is TGCAGCGTCCGCGGCACCTACACCGGGGAGCTGTTTTTT.

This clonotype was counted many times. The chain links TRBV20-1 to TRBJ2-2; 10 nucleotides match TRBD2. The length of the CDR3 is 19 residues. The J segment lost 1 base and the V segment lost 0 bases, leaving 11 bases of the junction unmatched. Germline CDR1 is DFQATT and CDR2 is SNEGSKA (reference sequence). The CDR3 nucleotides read TGCAGTGCTAGAGATCACACGCCGGGACTAGCGTTGAACACCGGGGAGCTGTTTTTT. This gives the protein CSARDHTPGLALNTGELFF.

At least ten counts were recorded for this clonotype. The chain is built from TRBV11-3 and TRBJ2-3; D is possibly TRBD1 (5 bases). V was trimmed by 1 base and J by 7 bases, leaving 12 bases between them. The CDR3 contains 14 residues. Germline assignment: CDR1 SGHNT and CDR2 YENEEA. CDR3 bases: TGTGCCAGCAGCTTAGGGCAGGGTCAAAATACGCAGTATTTT. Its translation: CASSLGQGQNTQYF.

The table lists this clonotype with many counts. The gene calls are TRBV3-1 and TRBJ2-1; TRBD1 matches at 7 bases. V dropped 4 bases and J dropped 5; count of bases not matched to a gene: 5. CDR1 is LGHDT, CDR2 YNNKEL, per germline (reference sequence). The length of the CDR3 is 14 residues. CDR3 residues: CASSLQGWDNEQFF. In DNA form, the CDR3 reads TGTGCCAGCAGCCTACAGGGGTGGGACAATGAGCAGTTCTTC.

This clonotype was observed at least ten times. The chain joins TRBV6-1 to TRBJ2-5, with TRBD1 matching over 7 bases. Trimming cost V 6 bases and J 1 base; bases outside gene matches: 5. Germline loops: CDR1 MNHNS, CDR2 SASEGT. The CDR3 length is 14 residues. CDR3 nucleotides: TGTGCCAGCAGCCGGGGACAGTCCCAAGAGACCCAGTACTTC. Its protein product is CASSRGQSQETQYF.

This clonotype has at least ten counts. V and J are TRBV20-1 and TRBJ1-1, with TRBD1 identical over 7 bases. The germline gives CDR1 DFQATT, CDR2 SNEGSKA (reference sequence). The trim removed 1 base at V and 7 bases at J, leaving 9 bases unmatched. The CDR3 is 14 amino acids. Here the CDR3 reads CSARVIRGEVEAFF. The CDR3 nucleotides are TGCAGTGCTAGAGTAATCAGGGGGGAGGTTGAAGCTTTCTTT.

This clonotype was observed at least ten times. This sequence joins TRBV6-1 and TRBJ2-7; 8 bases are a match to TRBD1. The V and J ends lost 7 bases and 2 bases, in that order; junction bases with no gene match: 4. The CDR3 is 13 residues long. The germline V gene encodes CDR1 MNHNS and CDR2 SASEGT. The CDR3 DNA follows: TGTGCCAGCACCCACAGGGGGACCTACGAGCAGTACTTC. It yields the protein CASTHRGTYEQYF.

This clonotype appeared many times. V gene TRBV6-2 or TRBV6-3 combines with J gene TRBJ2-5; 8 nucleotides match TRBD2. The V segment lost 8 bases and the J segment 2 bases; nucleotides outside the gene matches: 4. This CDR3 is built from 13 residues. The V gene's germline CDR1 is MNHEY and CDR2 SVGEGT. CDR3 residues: CASVSSGQETQYF. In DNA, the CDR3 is TGTGCCAGCGTCTCTAGCGGGCAAGAGACCCAGTACTTC.

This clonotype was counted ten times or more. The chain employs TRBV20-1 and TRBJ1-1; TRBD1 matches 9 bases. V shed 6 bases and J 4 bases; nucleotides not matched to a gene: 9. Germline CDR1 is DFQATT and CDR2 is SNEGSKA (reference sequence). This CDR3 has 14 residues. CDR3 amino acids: CSALQGQGGTEAFF. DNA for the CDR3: TGCAGTGCCCTACAGGGACAGGGTGGCACTGAAGCTTTCTTT.

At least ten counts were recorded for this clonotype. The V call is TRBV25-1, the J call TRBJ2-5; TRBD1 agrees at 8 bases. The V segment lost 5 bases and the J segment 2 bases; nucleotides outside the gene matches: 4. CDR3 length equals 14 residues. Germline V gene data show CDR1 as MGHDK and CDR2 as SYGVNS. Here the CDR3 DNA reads TGTGCCAGCAGTCTTAACAGGGGGCAAGAGACCCAGTACTTC. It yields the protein CASSLNRGQETQYF.